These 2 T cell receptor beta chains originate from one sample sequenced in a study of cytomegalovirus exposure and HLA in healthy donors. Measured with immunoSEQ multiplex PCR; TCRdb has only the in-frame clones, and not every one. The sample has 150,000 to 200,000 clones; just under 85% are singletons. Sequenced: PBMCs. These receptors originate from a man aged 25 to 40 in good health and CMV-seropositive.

The CDR3 protein is CAITGQFNQPQHF. CDR3 nucleotide sequence: TGTGCCATCACTGGACAGTTTAATCAGCCCCAGCATTTT. This chain uses TRBV10-3 with TRBJ1-5, with D possibly matching TRBD1 (6 bases). The germline gives CDR1 ENHRY, CDR2 SYGVKD. V lost 7 bases and J lost 4, with 11 bases in between. This CDR3 comprises 13 residues.

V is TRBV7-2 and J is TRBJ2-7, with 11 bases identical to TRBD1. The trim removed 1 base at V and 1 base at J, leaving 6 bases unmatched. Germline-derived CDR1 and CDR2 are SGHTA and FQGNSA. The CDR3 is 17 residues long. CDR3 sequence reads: CASSLVGGQGGSYEQYF. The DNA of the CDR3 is TGTGCCAGCAGCTTAGTAGGGGGACAGGGGGGTTCCTACGAGCAGTACTTC.